Listed below are T cell receptor beta chains from one sample, sequenced in a study of CD8+CD57+ T cells in acquired aplastic anemia. TCRdb recomputed calls from the reads with MiXCR, one row per CDR3 protein. This table has some 200,000 distinct CDR3 sequences, approximately 35% appearing once. The source material was sorted CD4+, CD8+, or CD8+CD57+ T cells (not recorded which) from PBMCs. These receptor sequences come from a human donor in good health, serving as a control. CDR3s include the opening cysteine and the closing phenylalanine or tryptophan. The order of the fields is V gene, clone size, D gene, J gene, CDR3 protein, CDR3 DNA. The D gene is left open where the match is weak. The listing skips clone size in some rows; elsewhere it reads once, few, many or a size class.

TRBV5-1	many	.	TRBJ2-7	CASSPDTGTYEQYF	TGCGCCAGCAGCCCCGACACAGGGACCTACGAGCAGTACTTC
TRBV2	.	.	TRBJ1-2	CASSALQGGYTF	TGTGCCAGCAGTGCGTTACAGGGAGGCTACACCTTC
TRBV2	once	.	TRBJ2-7	CASSRGQNEQYF	TGTGCCAGCAGCCGAGGACAGAACGAGCAGTACTTC
TRBV9	.	TRBD2	TRBJ2-1	CASSPWTSGGYNEQFF	TGTGCCAGCAGCCCATGGACTAGCGGGGGGTACAATGAGCAGTTCTTC
TRBV20-1	.	.	TRBJ1-2	CSAGHGYTF	TGCAGTGCTGGACATGGCTACACCTTC
TRBV3-1	.	.	TRBJ2-5	CASSQGKFARSETQYF	TGTGCCAGCAGCCAAGGGAAGTTCGCGCGATCAGAGACCCAGTACTTC
TRBV12-3/TRBV12-4	many	TRBD1	TRBJ1-2	CASSLLRGVGYTF	TGTGCCAGCAGTTTACTCAGGGGGGTCGGCTACACCTTC
TRBV27	few	TRBD1	TRBJ2-7	CASSPWTGISYEQYF	TGTGCCAGCAGCCCATGGACAGGAATTTCCTACGAGCAGTACTTC
TRBV2	many	.	TRBJ1-5	CASSETVSNQPQHF	TGTGCCAGCAGTGAAACGGTCAGCAATCAGCCCCAGCATTTT
TRBV20-1	many	TRBD2	TRBJ2-7	CSARNPRVGLAAYEQYF	TGCAGTGCTAGAAACCCGCGTGTGGGACTAGCCGCCTACGAGCAGTACTTC
TRBV10-3	.	.	TRBJ1-1	CASSYSNTEAFF	TGTGCCAGCAGTTACTCGAACACTGAAGCTTTCTTT
TRBV2	.	.	TRBJ1-3	CASRMGQTYGYTIYF	TGTGCCAGCAGGATGGGGCAGACCTATGGCTACACCATATATTTT
TRBV25-1	.	TRBD1	TRBJ1-4	CASSSPGTGKEKLFF	TGTGCCAGCAGTTCCCCCGGGACAGGGAAAGAAAAACTGTTTTTT
TRBV7-3	.	.	TRBJ2-4	CASGLGWQGRNIQYF	TGTGCCAGCGGCTTAGGTTGGCAGGGAAGAAACATTCAGTACTTC
TRBV5-4	.	TRBD1	TRBJ2-4	CASSLGQGKAKNIQYF	TGTGCCAGCAGCTTGGGACAGGGCAAAGCCAAAAACATTCAGTACTTC
TRBV11-2	.	.	TRBJ1-4	CASSLEASRGEKLFF	TGTGCCAGCAGCTTAGAGGCCTCGCGGGGTGAAAAACTGTTTTTT
TRBV20-1	many	TRBD2	TRBJ2-7	CSARDRLAGTYEQYF	TGCAGTGCTAGAGATCGTCTAGCGGGGACCTACGAGCAGTACTTC
TRBV6-1	many	TRBD1	TRBJ2-7	CASSGQGAGGYEQYF	TGTGCCAGCAGTGGGCAGGGGGCCGGGGGATACGAGCAGTACTTC
TRBV18	.	.	TRBJ1-1	CASSLGVSDTEAFF	TGTGCCAGCTCACTAGGGGTATCGGACACTGAAGCTTTCTTT
TRBV2	.	TRBD2	TRBJ2-3	CASSSAGEVADTQYF	TGTGCCAGCTCGTCAGCGGGAGAGGTTGCAGATACGCAGTATTTT
TRBV9	.	.	TRBJ1-5	CASNKEGLPSQPQHF	TGTGCCAGCAATAAAGAGGGTCTGCCGAGTCAGCCCCAGCATTTT
TRBV6-4	once	TRBD1	TRBJ1-2	CARETGDYGYTF	TGTGCCAGGGAGACAGGGGACTATGGCTACACCTTC